This T cell receptor (beta chain) was found in a study of blood T cells in healthy people across ages. Study results and limitations: Long-lived donors carried more naive CD4+ cells and greater diversity than aged donors.

This clonotype has just one count. As yet, its antigen is unknown. Primers used in a second PCR of roughly 6 to 12 cycles were a sample-barcoded 5' primer and a J-beta primer mix. TCRdb reanalysed the 5' RACE reads using MiXCR and keeps one entry per CDR3 protein. The sample includes some 790,000 distinct CDR3 sequences, around 30% of them seen just once. V was cut by 5 bases and J by 2 bases, with 15 bases left in between. In germline, CDR1 is SGHNT, CDR2 YENEEA. The CDR3 covers 15 residues. The receptor comes from a woman aged 80 or over in good health. Sequenced: blood. V and J are TRBV11-3 and TRBJ2-5; D may be TRBD1 or TRBD2 (5 bases each). The CDR3 is CASSRDGTLQETQYF. The CDR3 DNA is TGTGCCAGCAGCCGAGACGGGACCCTTCAAGAGACCCAGTACTTC.